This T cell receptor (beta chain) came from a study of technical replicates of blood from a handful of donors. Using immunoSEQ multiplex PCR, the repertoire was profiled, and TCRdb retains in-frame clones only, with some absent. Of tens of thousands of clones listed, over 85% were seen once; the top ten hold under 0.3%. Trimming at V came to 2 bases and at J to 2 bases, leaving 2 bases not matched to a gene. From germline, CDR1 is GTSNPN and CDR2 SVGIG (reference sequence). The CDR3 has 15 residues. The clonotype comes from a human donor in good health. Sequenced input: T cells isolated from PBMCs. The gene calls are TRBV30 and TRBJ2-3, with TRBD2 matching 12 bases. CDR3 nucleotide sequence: TGTGCCTGGAGTCGACTAGCGGGGGCCACAGATACGCAGTATTTT. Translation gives CAWSRLAGATDTQYF.